These 26 T cell receptor beta chains were sequenced from one sample in a study of T cell clones after liver transplantation. Assay: immunoSEQ multiplex PCR; the TCRdb copy retains only in-frame clones and omits some. Of 40,000 to 65,000 clones detected, approximately 84% appear once; the ten largest clones hold approximately 8.5%. Sequencing used CD4+ T cells from blood, obtained before liver transplant. These receptors originate from a human donor who received a liver transplant.

The chain has TRBV20-1 and TRBJ1-4; D gene uncertain. From germline, CDR1 is DFQATT and CDR2 SNEGSKA (reference sequence). Trimming cost V 5 bases and J 5 bases, with 6 bases left between them. This CDR3 has 11 residues. CDR3 region: CSARKNEKLFF. Here the CDR3 DNA reads TGCAGTGCTCGAAAGAATGAAAAACTGTTTTTT.

CDR3 nucleotides: TGTGCCAGCAGCCCTCCGAGCTCCTACGAGCAGTACTTC. Its translation is CASSPPSSYEQYF. The chain has TRBV7-2 and TRBJ2-7; no definite D call. Germline V gives CDR1 SGHTA, CDR2 FQGNSA. CDR3 length equals 13 residues. Trimming took off 5 bases at V and 0 bases at J, with 8 bases between the two ends. The whole variable domain, remainder taken from reference TRBV7-2 and TRBJ2-7, is GAGVSQSPSNKVTEKGKDVELRCDPISGHTALYWYRQSLGQGLEFLIYFQGNSAPDKSGLPSDRFSAERTGGSVSTLTIQRTQQEDSAVYLCASSPPSSYEQYFGPGTRLTVT.

The V and J genes are TRBV18 and TRBJ2-7; 11 bases fit TRBD2. The length of the CDR3 is 17 residues. Germline V gives CDR1 KGHSH, CDR2 LQKENI. The V and J ends lost 4 bases and 6 bases, in that order; junction bases with no gene match: 14. For the CDR3, the DNA is TGTGCCAGCTCACGAGGAGAACTCGGGACTAGCGGTGTCGAGCAGTACTTC. Amino acid sequence: CASSRGELGTSGVEQYF. The full variable domain, rest sourced from reference TRBV18 and TRBJ2-7, is NAGVMQNPRHLVRRRGQEARLRCSPMKGHSHVYWYRQLPEEGLKFMVYLQKENIIDESGMPKERFSAEFPKEGPSILRIQQVVRGDSAAYFCASSRGELGTSGVEQYFGPGTRLTVT.

The chain has TRBV6-5 and TRBJ2-3; 8 positions match TRBD2. Per the germline V gene, CDR1 is MNHEY and CDR2 is SVGAGI. The CDR3 is 16 amino acids. Germline trimming cut 2 bases from V and 0 bases from J; bases unmatched to any gene: 4. The CDR3 spells CASSYEAGVSTDTQYF. The CDR3 DNA reads TGTGCCAGCAGTTACGAAGCGGGGGTTAGCACAGATACGCAGTATTTT.

The rearrangement joins TRBV7-2 to TRBJ2-5; D not resolved. Germline-derived CDR1 and CDR2 are SGHTA and FQGNSA. This CDR3 is built from 13 residues. V was clipped by 5 bases and J by 4 bases, with 11 bases between them. The CDR3 loop is CASSIKLRETQYF. The CDR3 DNA reads TGTGCCAGCAGCATCAAATTACGAGAGACCCAGTACTTC.

The chain joins TRBV18 to TRBJ1-1, with a possible D match to TRBD1 (5 bases). Germline CDR1 and CDR2: KGHSH and LQKENI. Trimming took off 4 bases at V and 1 base at J, with 10 bases between the two ends. CDR3 length equals 14 residues. This CDR3 is CASSLRGTNTEAFF. The DNA for the CDR3 is TGTGCCAGCTCACTGCGAGGGACGAACACTGAAGCTTTCTTT.

This CDR3 reads CASSVDYYNEQFF. The DNA of the CDR3 is TGTGCCAGCAGTGTCGATTACTACAATGAGCAGTTCTTC. The chain is built from TRBV6-6 and TRBJ2-1; D gene ambiguous. Germline assignment: CDR1 MNHNY and CDR2 SVGAGI (reference sequence). The V end was cut by 5 bases, the J end by 3 bases, with 8 bases between. This CDR3 has 13 residues.

The chain recombines TRBV19 with TRBJ2-7, with 8 positions matching TRBD1. Germline V gene data show CDR1 as LNHDA and CDR2 as SQIVND (reference sequence). V was pared by 6 bases and J by 6 bases, with 13 bases of the junction left unmatched. CDR3 length equals 15 residues. CDR3 coding DNA: TGTGCCAGTAGGCCTGAGCAGGGGGCGCAAGGCGAGCAGTACTTC. It encodes CASRPEQGAQGEQYF.

The rearrangement uses TRBV14 and TRBJ2-5; possible D gene TRBD2, 5 bases. Germline V gene data show CDR1 as SGHDN and CDR2 as FVKESK. CDR3 length: 15 amino acids. Trimming took off 3 bases at V and 0 bases at J, with 11 bases between the two ends. In DNA, the CDR3 is TGTGCCAGCAGCCACACCTCGGGGTACCAAGAGACCCAGTACTTC. It is translated as CASSHTSGYQETQYF.

This chain joins TRBV9 and TRBJ2-1; possible D gene TRBD2, 5 bases. Germline loops: CDR1 SGDLS, CDR2 YYNGEE. The CDR3 is 14 amino acids. Trimming left V 1 base short and J 7 bases short, with 12 bases between. CDR3 loop: CASSVLAVENEQFF. The CDR3 nucleotides are TGTGCCAGCAGCGTACTAGCTGTGGAGAATGAGCAGTTCTTC.

The chain recombines TRBV5-4 with TRBJ2-3, with D uncertain. The CDR3 totals 16 residues. Trimming pared 4 bases from V and 1 base from J, leaving 16 bases between. Germline CDR1 is SGHNT and CDR2 is YYREEE (reference sequence). CDR3 nucleotide sequence: TGTGCCAGCAGCCCCGTGAGTGCGTCGGGCACAGATACGCAGTATTTT. Its protein is CASSPVSASGTDTQYF. The variable domain in full, with the rest retrieved from reference TRBV5-4 and TRBJ2-3, is ETGVTQSPTHLIKTRGQQVTLRCSSQSGHNTVSWYQQALGQGPQFIFQYYREEENGRGNFPPRFSGLQFPNYSSELNVNALELDDSALYLCASSPVSASGTDTQYFGPGTRLTVL.

V gene TRBV7-9 combines with J gene TRBJ2-2; D is undetermined. CDR1 is SEHNR, CDR2 FQNEAQ, per germline (reference sequence). Trimming removed 0 bases from V and 0 bases from J, with 11 bases in between. The CDR3 is made up of 17 amino acids. The CDR3 DNA reads as TGTGCCAGCAGCTTAGCAGCCGGATATCCGAACACCGGGGAGCTGTTTTTT. Protein: CASSLAAGYPNTGELFF.

The rearrangement links TRBV7-9 to TRBJ2-5, with a tentative D call TRBD2 (7 bases). V was pared by 7 bases and J by 3 bases, with 18 bases between. Germline loops: CDR1 SEHNR, CDR2 FQNEAQ (reference sequence). The CDR3 is 15 residues long. CDR3: CASTKGGGGEETQYF. For the CDR3, the DNA is TGTGCCAGCACCAAGGGAGGGGGTGGAGAAGAGACCCAGTACTTC.

This clone turned up a few times. This sequence joins TRBV5-5 and TRBJ1-1, with D hard to call. Germline CDR1 SGHKS, CDR2 YYEKEE (reference sequence). Between the trimmed V and J ends, which lost 2 bases and 0 bases, there was a span of 14 bases. This CDR3 comprises 16 residues. CDR3 in DNA: TGTGCCAGCAGCTTATCCCAAGGTAATATGAACACTGAAGCTTTCTTT. Its protein product is CASSLSQGNMNTEAFF. The full variable domain, completed using reference TRBV5-5 and TRBJ1-1, is DAGVTQSPTHLIKTRGQQVTLRCSPISGHKSVSWYQQVLGQGPQFIFQYYEKEERGRGNFPDRFSARQFPNYSSELNVNALLLGDSALYLCASSLSQGNMNTEAFFGQGTRLTVV.

J is TRBJ1-6 and V is TRBV4-3, with D maybe TRBD1 (5 bases). The CDR3 is 18 residues long. Germline V CDR1 and CDR2: LGHNA, YSLEER. V was clipped by 1 base and J by 4 bases, with 17 bases between them. In DNA, the CDR3 is TGCGCCAGCAGCCAAGGGAGGCAGGGTAGGCTATATAATTCACCCCTCCACTTT. It translates to CASSQGRQGRLYNSPLHF.

The DNA for the CDR3 is TGTGCCTCCACCCGGACTAGCGGAACCACCGGGGAGCTGTTTTTT. Translated: CASTRTSGTTGELFF. The chain is built from TRBV7-2 and TRBJ2-2; 10 positions agree with TRBD2. This CDR3 region has 15 residues. The trim removed 11 bases at V and 4 bases at J, leaving 10 bases unmatched. Germline CDR1 reads SGHTA; CDR2 reads FQGNSA.

The gene calls are TRBV5-4 and TRBJ2-5; TRBD2 is a possible D gene (6 bases). Germline-derived CDR1 and CDR2 are SGHNT and YYREEE (reference sequence). The CDR3 totals 15 residues. Trimming pared 1 base from V and 1 base from J, leaving 11 bases between. In DNA, the CDR3 is TGTGCCAGCAGCTTGCCTCTAGCGTCCCAAGAGACCCAGTACTTC. Protein sequence: CASSLPLASQETQYF.

The chain employs TRBV5-4 and TRBJ2-3; D not resolved. The germline V gene has CDR1 SGHNT and CDR2 YYREEE (reference sequence). The CDR3 is made up of 12 amino acids. Trimming pared 3 bases from V and 6 bases from J, leaving 8 bases between. Here the CDR3 reads CASSSRVDTQYF. As DNA, the CDR3 is TGTGCCAGCAGCTCACGGGTCGATACGCAGTATTTT. The full variable domain, its missing parts supplied by reference TRBV5-4 and TRBJ2-3, is ETGVTQSPTHLIKTRGQQVTLRCSSQSGHNTVSWYQQALGQGPQFIFQYYREEENGRGNFPPRFSGLQFPNYSSELNVNALELDDSALYLCASSSRVDTQYFGPGTRLTVL.

The chain recombines TRBV6-5 with TRBJ1-4; tentative D call: TRBD1 (6 bases). The CDR3 is 15 residues long. Germline V lookup: CDR1 MNHEY, CDR2 SVGAGI. V lost 6 bases and J lost 7, with 18 bases in between. The CDR3 sequence is CASSLLTGIGEKLFF. The CDR3 bases are TGTGCCAGCAGCCTATTAACAGGGATTGGTGAAAAACTGTTTTTT.

As for this clone: Mismatch with germline at one junction end may stem from a read error. The chain has TRBV7-7 and TRBJ2-1; TRBD2 agrees at 11 bases. CDR1 is SSHAT, CDR2 FNYEAQ, per germline (reference sequence). The length of the CDR3 is 15 residues. The CDR3 DNA sequence: TGTGCTAGCAGCCAAGGGACTAGCGGAGCAAATGAGCAGTTCTTC. This gives the protein CASSQGTSGANEQFF.

This rearrangement joins TRBV29-1 to TRBJ2-3, with 7 positions matching TRBD1. The CDR3 length is 12 residues. CDR1 is SQVTM, CDR2 ANQGSEA, per germline. J lost 5 bases, V lost 4 bases, and 3 bases had no gene match. This CDR3 is CSVAGGRDTQYF. The CDR3 DNA sequence: TGCAGCGTTGCAGGGGGAAGAGATACGCAGTATTTT.

The CDR3 here is CATSGGYGYGYTF. DNA of the CDR3: TGCGCCACTAGTGGGGGGTATGGCTATGGCTACACCTTC. This chain uses TRBV5-1 with TRBJ1-2; possible D gene TRBD1, 5 bases. V was cut by 9 bases and J by 4 bases, with 16 bases left in between. Germline V lookup: CDR1 SGHRS, CDR2 YFSETQ. CDR3 length: 13 amino acids. Complete variable domain (other parts from reference TRBV5-1 and TRBJ1-2): KAGVTQTPRYLIKTRGQQVTLSCSPISGHRSVSWYQQTPGQGLQFLFEYFSETQRNKGNFPGRFSGRQFSNSRSEMNVSTLELGDSALYLCATSGGYGYGYTFGSGTRLTVV.

This rearrangement joins TRBV7-6 to TRBJ1-1; TRBD1 might be the D (5 bases). This CDR3 comprises 12 residues. Between the trimmed V and J ends, which lost 2 bases and 10 bases, there was a span of 11 bases. Germline values: CDR1 SGHVS, CDR2 FNYEAQ. CDR3: CASSLSGGGAFF. DNA for the CDR3: TGTGCCAGCAGCTTAAGTGGGGGAGGAGCTTTCTTT.

The chain has TRBV5-6 and TRBJ1-6; 8 nucleotides line up with TRBD1. The CDR3 length is 16 residues. V lost 3 bases to trimming and J lost 0 bases; unmatched junction nucleotides: 2. The V gene's germline CDR1 is SGHDT and CDR2 YYEEEE. The CDR3 region has the DNA TGTGCCAGCAGCTCGGGGACAGGCTCCTATAATTCACCCCTCCACTTT. Protein product: CASSSGTGSYNSPLHF. The full variable domain, in which reference TRBV5-6 and TRBJ1-6 provide the parts outside the CDR3, is DAGVTQSPTHLIKTRGQQVTLRCSPKSGHDTVSWYQQALGQGPQFIFQYYEEEERQRGNFPDRFSGHQFPNYSSELNVNALLLGDSALYLCASSSGTGSYNSPLHFGNGTRLTVT.

Regarding this clone: The junction shows a germline mismatch at one end, possibly a read error. The CDR3 loop is CASSLFNREGTGELFF. CDR3 DNA sequence: TGTGCCAGCAGCCTCTTCAATAGGGAGGGCACCGGGGAACTGTTTTTT. The chain uses TRBV28 and TRBJ2-2, with 7 bases that match TRBD2. CDR1 and CDR2 from the germline V gene are MDHEN and SYDVKM. The CDR3 has 16 residues.

The V call is TRBV10-3, the J call TRBJ2-3; 9 positions match TRBD2. The CDR3 totals 14 residues. J gave up 5 bases and V 6 bases, and 6 bases lay outside the gene matches. Looked up from germline, CDR1 is ENHRY and CDR2 is SYGVKD. In DNA, the CDR3 is TGTGCCATCAGGTCTAGCGGGACCTTAGATACGCAGTATTTT. Protein: CAIRSSGTLDTQYF.